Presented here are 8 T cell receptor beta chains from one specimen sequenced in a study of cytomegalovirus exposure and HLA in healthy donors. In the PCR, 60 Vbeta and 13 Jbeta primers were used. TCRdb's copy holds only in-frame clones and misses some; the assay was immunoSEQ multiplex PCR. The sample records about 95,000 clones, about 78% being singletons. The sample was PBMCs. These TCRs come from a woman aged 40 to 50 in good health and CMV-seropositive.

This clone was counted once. CDR3 region: CASSLGATDGYNEQFF. The CDR3 region has the DNA TGCGCCAGCAGCTTAGGGGCGACAGACGGCTACAATGAGCAGTTCTTC. The chain couples TRBV5-1 to TRBJ2-1; possibly TRBD1 for D (5 bases). V lost 2 bases and J 3 bases, leaving 15 bases between the germline ends. Germline CDR1 reads SGHRS; CDR2 reads YFSETQ. The CDR3 contains 16 residues.

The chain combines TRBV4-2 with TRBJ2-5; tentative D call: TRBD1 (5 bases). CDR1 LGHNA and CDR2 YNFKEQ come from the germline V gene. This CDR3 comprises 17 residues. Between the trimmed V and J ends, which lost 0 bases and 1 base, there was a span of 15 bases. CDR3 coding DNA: TGTGCCAGCAGCCAAGAAAGGGGCTGGCGGACCCAAGAGACCCAGTACTTC. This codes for CASSQERGWRTQETQYF.

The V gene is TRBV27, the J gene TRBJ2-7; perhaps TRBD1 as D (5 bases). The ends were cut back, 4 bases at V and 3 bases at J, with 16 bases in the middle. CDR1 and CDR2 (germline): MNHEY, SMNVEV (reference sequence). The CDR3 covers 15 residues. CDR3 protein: CASSSDLDRNYEQYF. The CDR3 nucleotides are TGTGCCAGCAGTTCAGATCTTGACAGAAACTACGAGCAGTACTTC.

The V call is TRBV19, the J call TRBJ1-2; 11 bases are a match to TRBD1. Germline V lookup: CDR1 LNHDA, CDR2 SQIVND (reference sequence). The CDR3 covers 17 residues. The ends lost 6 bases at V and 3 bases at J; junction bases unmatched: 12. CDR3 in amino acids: CASSPTGTGGFYYGYTF. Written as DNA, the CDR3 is TGTGCCAGTAGCCCGACCGGGACAGGGGGATTTTACTATGGCTACACCTTC.

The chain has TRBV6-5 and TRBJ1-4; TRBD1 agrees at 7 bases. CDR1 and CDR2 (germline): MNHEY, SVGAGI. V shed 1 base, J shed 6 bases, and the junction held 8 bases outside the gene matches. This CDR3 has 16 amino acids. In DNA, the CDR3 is TGTGCCAGCAGTTACTTGCGACAGGGTGGGGATGAAAAACTGTTTTTT. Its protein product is CASSYLRQGGDEKLFF.

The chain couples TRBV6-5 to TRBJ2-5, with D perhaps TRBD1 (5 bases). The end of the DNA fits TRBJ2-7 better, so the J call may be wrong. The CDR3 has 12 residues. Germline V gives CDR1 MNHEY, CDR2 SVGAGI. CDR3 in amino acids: CASSQRGYEQYF. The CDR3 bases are TGTGCCAGCAGTCAAAGGGGTTACGAGCAGTACTTC.

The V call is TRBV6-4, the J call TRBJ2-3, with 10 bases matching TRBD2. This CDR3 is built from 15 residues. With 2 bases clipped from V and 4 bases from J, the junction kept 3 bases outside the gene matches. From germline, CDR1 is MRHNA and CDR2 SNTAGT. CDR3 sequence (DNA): TGTGCCAGCAGTGACAGACTAGCGGGTTCAGATACGCAGTATTTT. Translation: CASSDRLAGSDTQYF.

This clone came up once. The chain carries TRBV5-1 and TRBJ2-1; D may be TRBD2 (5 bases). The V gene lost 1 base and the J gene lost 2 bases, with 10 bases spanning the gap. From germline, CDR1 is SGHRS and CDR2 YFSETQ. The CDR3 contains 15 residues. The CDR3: CASSLSAGAYNEQFF. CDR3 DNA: TGCGCCAGCAGCTTGTCTGCGGGCGCCTACAATGAGCAGTTCTTC.